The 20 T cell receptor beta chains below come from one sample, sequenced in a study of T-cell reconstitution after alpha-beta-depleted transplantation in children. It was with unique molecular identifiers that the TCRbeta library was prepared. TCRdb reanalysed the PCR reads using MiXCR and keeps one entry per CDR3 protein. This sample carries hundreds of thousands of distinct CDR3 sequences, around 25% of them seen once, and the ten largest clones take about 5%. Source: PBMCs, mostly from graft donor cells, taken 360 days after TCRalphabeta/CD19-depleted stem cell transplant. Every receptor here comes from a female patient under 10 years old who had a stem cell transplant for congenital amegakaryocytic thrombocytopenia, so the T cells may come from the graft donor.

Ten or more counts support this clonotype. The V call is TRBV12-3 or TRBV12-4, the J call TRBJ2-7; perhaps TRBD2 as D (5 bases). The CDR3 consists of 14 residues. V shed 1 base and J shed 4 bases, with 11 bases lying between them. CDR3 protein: CASSLGEGWYEQYF. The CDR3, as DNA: TGTGCCAGCAGTTTAGGAGAGGGTTGGTACGAGCAGTACTTC.

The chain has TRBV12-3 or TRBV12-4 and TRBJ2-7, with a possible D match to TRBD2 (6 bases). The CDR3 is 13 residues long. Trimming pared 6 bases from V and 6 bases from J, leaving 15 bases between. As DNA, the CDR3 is TGTGCCAGCAGAGTGGGACTCGACTTCGAGCAGTACTTC. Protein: CASRVGLDFEQYF.

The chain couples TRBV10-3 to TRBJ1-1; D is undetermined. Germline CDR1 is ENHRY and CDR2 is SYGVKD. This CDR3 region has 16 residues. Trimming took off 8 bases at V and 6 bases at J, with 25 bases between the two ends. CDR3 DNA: TGTGCCATCCCCAGAACCTTAACGTCCCGTGTATCTGAAGCTTTCTTT. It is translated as CAIPRTLTSRVSEAFF.

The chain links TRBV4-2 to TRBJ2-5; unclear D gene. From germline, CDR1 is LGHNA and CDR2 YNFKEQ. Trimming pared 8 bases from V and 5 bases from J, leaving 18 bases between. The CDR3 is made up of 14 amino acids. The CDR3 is CASQRYGDGETQYF. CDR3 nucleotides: TGTGCCAGCCAACGTTATGGAGACGGGGAGACCCAGTACTTC.

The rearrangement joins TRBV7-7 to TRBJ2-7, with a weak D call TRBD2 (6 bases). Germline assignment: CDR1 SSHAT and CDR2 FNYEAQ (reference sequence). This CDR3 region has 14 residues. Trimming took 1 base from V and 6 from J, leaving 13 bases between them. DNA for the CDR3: TGTGCCAGCAGCTTAGGGGGAACGCGGGGCGAGCAGTACTTC. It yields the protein CASSLGGTRGEQYF.

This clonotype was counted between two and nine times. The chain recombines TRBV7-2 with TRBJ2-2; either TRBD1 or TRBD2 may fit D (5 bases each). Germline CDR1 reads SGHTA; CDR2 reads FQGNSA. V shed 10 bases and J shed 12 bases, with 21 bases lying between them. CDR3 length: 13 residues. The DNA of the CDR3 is TGTGCCACCTCCCCGGGGCTTCCGGGGAAGCTGTTTTTT. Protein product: CATSPGLPGKLFF.

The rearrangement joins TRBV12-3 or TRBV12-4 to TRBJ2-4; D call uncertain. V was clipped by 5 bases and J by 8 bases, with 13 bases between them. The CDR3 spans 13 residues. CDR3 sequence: CASSTSVLDIQYF. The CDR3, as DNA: TGTGCCAGCAGTACCAGTGTTTTGGACATTCAGTACTTC.

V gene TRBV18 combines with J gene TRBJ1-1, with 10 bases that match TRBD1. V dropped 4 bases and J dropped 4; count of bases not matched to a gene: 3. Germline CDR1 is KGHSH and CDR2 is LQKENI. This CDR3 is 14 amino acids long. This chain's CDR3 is CASSLRQGATEAFF. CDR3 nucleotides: TGTGCCAGCTCACTCAGACAGGGGGCCACTGAAGCTTTCTTT.

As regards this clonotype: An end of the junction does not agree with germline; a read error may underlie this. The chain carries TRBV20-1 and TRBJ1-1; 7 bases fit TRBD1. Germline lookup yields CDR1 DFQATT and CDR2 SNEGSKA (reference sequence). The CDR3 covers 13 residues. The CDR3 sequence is CSARADRNTEAFF. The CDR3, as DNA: TGCAGTGCTAGAGCGGACAGGAACACTGAAGCCTTCTTT.

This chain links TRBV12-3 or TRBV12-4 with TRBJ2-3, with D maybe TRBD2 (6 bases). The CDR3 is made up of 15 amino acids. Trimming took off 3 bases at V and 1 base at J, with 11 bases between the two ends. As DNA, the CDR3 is TGTGCCAGCAGTTTTTCGGGGGTCCGCACAGATACGCAGTATTTT. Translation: CASSFSGVRTDTQYF.

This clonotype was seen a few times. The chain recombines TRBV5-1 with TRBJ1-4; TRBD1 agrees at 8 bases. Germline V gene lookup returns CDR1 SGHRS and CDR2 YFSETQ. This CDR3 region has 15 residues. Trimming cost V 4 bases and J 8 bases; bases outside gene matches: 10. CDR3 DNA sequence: TGCGCCAGCAGCCGAGACAGGGGAAGAGAAGAAAAACTGTTTTTT. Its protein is CASSRDRGREEKLFF.

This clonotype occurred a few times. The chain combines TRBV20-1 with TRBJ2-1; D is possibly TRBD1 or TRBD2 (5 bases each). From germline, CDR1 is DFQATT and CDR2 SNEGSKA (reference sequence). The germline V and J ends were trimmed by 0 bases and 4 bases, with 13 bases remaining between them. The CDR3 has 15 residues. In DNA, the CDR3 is TGCAGTGCTAGAGATGTAGGGTGGGGGTACAATGAGCAGTTCTTC. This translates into CSARDVGWGYNEQFF.

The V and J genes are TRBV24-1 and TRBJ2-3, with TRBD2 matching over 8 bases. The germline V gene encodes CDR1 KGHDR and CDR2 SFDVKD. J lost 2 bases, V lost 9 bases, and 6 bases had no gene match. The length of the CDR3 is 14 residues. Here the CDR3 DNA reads TGTGCCACCGAGGCGGGAGGTGTCACAGATACGCAGTATTTT. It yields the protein CATEAGGVTDTQYF.

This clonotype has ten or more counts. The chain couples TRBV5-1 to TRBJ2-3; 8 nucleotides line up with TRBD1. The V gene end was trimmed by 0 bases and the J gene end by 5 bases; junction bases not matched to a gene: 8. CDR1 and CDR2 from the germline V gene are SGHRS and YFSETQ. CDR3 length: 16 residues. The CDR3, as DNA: TGCGCCAGCAGCTTGGGGCACGGACAGGGCGTAGATACGCAGTATTTT. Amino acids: CASSLGHGQGVDTQYF.

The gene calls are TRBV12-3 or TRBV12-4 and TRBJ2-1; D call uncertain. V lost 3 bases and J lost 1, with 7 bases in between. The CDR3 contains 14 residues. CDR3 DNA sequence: TGTGCCAGCAGTTTTAGGAATTCCTACAATGAGCAGTTCTTC. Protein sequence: CASSFRNSYNEQFF.

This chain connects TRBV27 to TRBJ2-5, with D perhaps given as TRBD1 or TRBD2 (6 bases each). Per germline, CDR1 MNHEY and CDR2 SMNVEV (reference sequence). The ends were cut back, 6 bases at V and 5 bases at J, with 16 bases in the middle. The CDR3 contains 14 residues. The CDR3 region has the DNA TGTGCCAGCAGCCACGACGGGGGCAGGGAGACCCAGTACTTC. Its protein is CASSHDGGRETQYF.

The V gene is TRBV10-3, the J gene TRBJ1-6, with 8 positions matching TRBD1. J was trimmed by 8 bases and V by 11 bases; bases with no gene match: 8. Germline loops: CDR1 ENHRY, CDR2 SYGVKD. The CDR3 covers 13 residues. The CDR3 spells CAGRQGLDSPLHF. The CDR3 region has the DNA TGTGCCGGACGACAGGGGTTGGATTCACCCCTCCACTTT.

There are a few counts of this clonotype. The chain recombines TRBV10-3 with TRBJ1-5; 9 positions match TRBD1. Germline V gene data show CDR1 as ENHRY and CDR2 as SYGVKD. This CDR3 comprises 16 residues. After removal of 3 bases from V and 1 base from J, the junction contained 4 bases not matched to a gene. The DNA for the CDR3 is TGTGCCATCAGTGAATTCGGACAGGGGAGCAATCAGCCCCAGCATTTT. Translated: CAISEFGQGSNQPQHF.

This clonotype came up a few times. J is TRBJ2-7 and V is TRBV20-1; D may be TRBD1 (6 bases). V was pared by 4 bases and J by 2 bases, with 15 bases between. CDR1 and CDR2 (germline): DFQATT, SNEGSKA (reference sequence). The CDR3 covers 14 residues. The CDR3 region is CSANTGHKPYEQYF. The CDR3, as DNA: TGCAGTGCTAATACGGGACACAAACCCTACGAGCAGTACTTC.

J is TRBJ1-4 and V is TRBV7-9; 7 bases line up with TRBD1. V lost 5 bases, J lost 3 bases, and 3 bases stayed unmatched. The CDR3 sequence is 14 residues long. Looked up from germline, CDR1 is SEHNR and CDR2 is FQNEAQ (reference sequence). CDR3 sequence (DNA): TGTGCCAGCAGCACCGGGACAGCTAATGAAAAACTGTTTTTT. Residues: CASSTGTANEKLFF. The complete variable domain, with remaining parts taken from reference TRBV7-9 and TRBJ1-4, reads DTGVSQNPRHKITKRGQNVTFRCDPISEHNRLYWYRQTLGQGPEFLTYFQNEAQLEKSRLLSDRFSAERPKGSFSTLEIQRTEQGDSAMYLCASSTGTANEKLFFGSGTQLSVL.